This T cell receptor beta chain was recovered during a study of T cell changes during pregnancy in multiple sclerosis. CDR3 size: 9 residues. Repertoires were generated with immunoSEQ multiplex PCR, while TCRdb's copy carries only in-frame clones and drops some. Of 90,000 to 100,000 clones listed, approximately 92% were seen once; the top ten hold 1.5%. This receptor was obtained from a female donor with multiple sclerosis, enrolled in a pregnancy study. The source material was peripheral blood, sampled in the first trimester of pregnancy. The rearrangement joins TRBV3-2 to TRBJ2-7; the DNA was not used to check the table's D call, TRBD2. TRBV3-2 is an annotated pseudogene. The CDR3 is CASSQDTGF. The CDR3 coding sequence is TGTGCCAGCAGCCAAGATACTGGCTTC.